This TCR beta chain comes out of a study of blood T cell repertoires in COVID-19. Study summary: COVID-19 samples, acute and convalescent, were from the United States, Italy and Spain.

CDR1 SGHTA and CDR2 FQGNSA come from the germline V gene. V dropped 6 bases and J dropped 8 bases, with 14 bases sitting between them. There are 13 residues in the CDR3. Clones were sequenced by immunoSEQ multiplex PCR, and TCRdb holds only the in-frame ones, with some missing. This sample has around 190,000 clones, with almost 90% found just once. The TCR originated in a man aged 18 to 29 with active or convalescent COVID-19. The sequencing sample was made of peripheral blood. This rearrangement joins TRBV7-2 to TRBJ2-1, with D perhaps TRBD2 (7 bases). The CDR3 is CASRSGGADEQFF. The DNA of the CDR3 is TGTGCCAGCAGGTCTGGGGGGGCCGATGAGCAGTTCTTC. Full variable domain (remainder filled in from reference TRBV7-2 and TRBJ2-1): GAGVSQSPSNKVTEKGKDVELRCDPISGHTALYWYRQSLGQGLEFLIYFQGNSAPDKSGLPSDRFSAERTGGSVSTLTIQRTQQEDSAVYLCASRSGGADEQFFGPGTRLTVL.